The present entry profiles one T cell receptor (beta chain) with its context. This entry comes from a study of regulatory T cells in long-lasting Graves disease. Regarding time point: persistent/refractory GD, antithyroid drugs over 5 years with positive TRAb. Making the TCR library involved RNA that had been extracted from PBMCs. With iRepertoire HTBI primers and Arm-PCR of CDR3 regions, TCR beta libraries were built. TCRdb re-called the multiplex PCR reads through MiXCR, storing one row per CDR3 protein. The sample shows about 470,000 distinct CDR3 sequences, 20% to 25% of them seen only once. The V segment lost 4 bases and the J segment 1 base; nucleotides outside the gene matches: 3. CDR1 is LNHDA and CDR2 is SQIVND in the germline V gene (reference sequence). This CDR3 has 14 residues.

This TCR was sampled from a female donor with Graves disease. This rearrangement joins TRBV19 to TRBJ2-7; 8 bases agree with TRBD1. The starting material was peripheral blood mononuclear cells (PBMCs), obtained when the disease was refractory, from a patient treated with antithyroid drugs. CDR3 sequence (DNA): TGTGCCAGTAGTAGGACAGGGCCTTCCTACGAGCAGTACTTC. Its protein product is CASSRTGPSYEQYF.